This T cell receptor (beta chain) was sequenced in a study of molecular identifiers for immune sequencing clone quantification. TCRdb re-called the PCR reads through MiXCR, storing one row per CDR3 protein. The sample contains about 320,000 distinct CDR3 sequences, 24% of which appear only once. The receptor comes from a human donor in good health. Some libraries in this study had Jurkat cell RNA spiked in. Material for sequencing was naive CD8+ T cells from blood, with Jurkat cell RNA spiked in. Regarding subset: FACS-sorted CD8+CD4-CCR7+CD45RA+ naive T cells.

The CDR3 bases are TGTGCCAGCAACGTAGGTATTTGGGGGAATCAGCCCCAGCATTTT. Translating it yields CASNVGIWGNQPQHF. The rearrangement links TRBV7-9 to TRBJ1-5; perhaps TRBD1 as D (5 bases). Trimming cost V 7 bases and J 4 bases, with 17 bases left between them. Germline V gene lookup returns CDR1 SEHNR and CDR2 FQNEAQ (reference sequence). The CDR3 is 15 residues long.